This T cell receptor beta chain comes out of a study of T cells after posttransplantation cyclophosphamide (TCRdb year 2016). The study in broad terms: Using TRB sequencing, the study followed how the T cell repertoire reconstituted after myeloablative bone marrow transplantation in which posttransplantation cyclophosphamide served as GVHD prophylaxis. Antigen receptor sequencing covered samples from a few dozen PTCy-treated patients and around 16 of their related bone marrow donors. Blood from all 35 or so PTCy patients with 1-year posttransplant specimens was subjected to TRB sequencing. In 3 patients, TRB sequencing was also performed on up to about 3 more blood samples taken 2 to 5.2 years after transplant, and in 4 patients, pretransplant blood was also TRB-sequenced. Because TRA and TRB clonality correlated tightly in 8 to 10 samples, the subsequent TCR analyses were limited to TRB only. Public TRB sequences were checked against a database of over 3,500 sequences associated with responses to pathogens, tumor antigens, self-antigens and alloantigens.

The control cohort consisted of about ten patients who had myeloablative marrow transplants with methotrexate plus a calcineurin inhibitor and who were sampled 1 year after transplant. Mononuclear cells from peripheral blood and bone marrow were separated by Ficoll-Hypaque density centrifugation and then cryopreserved. What the authors observed across the whole study: The TRB repertoires of T cells infiltrating skin or the GI tract showed only limited overlap with the TRB repertoires found in blood. Across 45 to 50 patients, TRB clonality was highly associated with recipient CMV seropositivity and CMV reactivation, and PTCy diversity was similar to diversity in CNI/methotrexate controls. Donor-recipient similarity was low at 1-2 months but rose over the first year, and later blood repertoires were often dominated by donor CD8+ memory clones.

Sequences SGDLS (CDR1) and YYNGEE (CDR2) are obtained from the germline V gene. The CDR3, from cysteine to phenylalanine, totals 16 residues. Just CDR3 DNA is preserved here, 48 bases in frame from base 1. The germline V end is reduced by 0 bases and the J end by 3 bases; junction bases left unmatched: 3. Genomic DNA was used for TRB sequencing, which was performed with the immunoSEQ assay at survey resolution or with the hsTCRB kit. The source study handled its data this way. The immunoSEQ software handled the initial read processing, while the LymphoSeq R package was used for the repertoire analyses. For each TRB dataset, clonality was calculated as 1 minus normalized Shannon entropy, and the Gini coefficient was computed as well. To infer phenotypes in unsorted samples, TRB sequences from sorted subsets of the recipient or donor were mapped onto unsorted samples from the same recipient. TCRdb took this table from immuneACCESS and kept in-frame rearrangements with V and J called. Such tables lack part of the clones; where checked against another copy, unresolved V genes explain under half of the gap, and the rest is unexplained. From that table come the V and J calls and clone size; the DNA was used to work out D and trimming. The sample table contains approximately 10,000 clones; only one count was recorded for 80% to 85% of them. Jointly, the top ten make up about 4% of the sample.

A word on this clone: What this receptor recognizes is not known. Qualities for individual bases were not recorded, and no much larger clone is one base off.

This material consisted of PBMCs, taken 367 days after allogeneic stem cell transplant with calcineurin inhibitor and methotrexate. Here the chain combines TRBV9 and TRBJ1-3; TRBD1 aligns with 10 central bases. This TCR was recovered from a male patient in his 30s who received an allogeneic stem cell transplant from an unrelated donor, was CMV-positive, and had acute GVHD only. In patients who had a transplant, some T cells may come from the graft donor. The DNA is as follows: TGTGCCAGCAGCGTAGAGGACAGGGGGATTGGAAACACCATATATTTT. Translated, it gives CASSVEDRGIGNTIYF.